A selection of T cell receptor beta chains follows, all from one sample in a study of siplizumab effects on memory and regulatory T cells. Assay used: immunoSEQ multiplex PCR; TCRdb lists only in-frame clones, some missing. The table has about 99,000 clones, about 93% seen once. The sequencing input was Tregs sorted from blood. These receptors were taken from a human donor in good health. CDR3s include the opening cysteine and the closing phenylalanine or tryptophan. A D gene is named only where the DNA matches it firmly. Rows may omit the clone size; those that give it use once, few, many or a size class.

D: TRBD2
V: TRBV9
size: once
J: TRBJ2-1
CDR3: CASSPRVAGTTQFF
DNA: TGTGCCAGCAGCCCCCGGGTAGCGGGGACGACGCAGTTCTTC

D: TRBD2
V: TRBV6-1
size: -
J: TRBJ2-3
CDR3: CASGPLAGGGDTQYF
DNA: TGTGCCAGCGGCCCCCTCGCGGGAGGTGGGGATACGCAGTATTTT

D: TRBD1
V: TRBV6-1
size: -
J: TRBJ1-1
CDR3: CASSGYGTGSAEAFF
DNA: TGTGCCAGCAGTGGATATGGGACAGGGAGCGCTGAAGCTTTCTTT

D: -
V: TRBV10-3
size: -
J: TRBJ1-1
CDR3: CAISELINTEAFF
DNA: TGTGCCATCAGTGAGCTTATTAACACTGAAGCTTTCTTT

D: -
V: TRBV5-1
size: -
J: TRBJ1-2
CDR3: CASSLTDGNYGYTF
DNA: TGCGCCAGCAGCTTGACGGACGGAAACTATGGCTACACCTTC

D: -
V: TRBV4-1
size: -
J: TRBJ2-7
CDR3: CASSQDVRDFYEQYF
DNA: TGCGCCAGCAGCCAAGATGTCCGGGACTTCTACGAGCAGTACTTC

D: -
V: TRBV11-3
size: -
J: TRBJ1-3
CDR3: CASSLQGFGNTIYF
DNA: TGTGCCAGCAGCTTACAGGGTTTTGGAAACACCATATATTTT

D: -
V: TRBV6-5
size: once
J: TRBJ1-5
CDR3: CASSYSRGNQPQHF
DNA: TGTGCCAGCAGTTACTCGAGGGGAAATCAGCCCCAGCATTTT

D: TRBD1
V: TRBV18
size: -
J: TRBJ2-1
CDR3: CASSPPGQGSNEQFF
DNA: TGTGCCAGCTCACCACCGGGACAGGGATCCAATGAGCAGTTCTTC

D: TRBD1
V: TRBV7-3
size: -
J: TRBJ2-2
CDR3: CASSSTGGTGELFF
DNA: TGTGCCAGCAGCTCGACAGGGGGCACCGGGGAGCTGTTTTTT

D: TRBD1
V: TRBV7-2
size: -
J: TRBJ1-2
CDR3: CASSPGFQGGGYTF
DNA: TGTGCCAGCAGCCCAGGCTTTCAGGGGGGTGGCTACACCTTC

D: -
V: TRBV11-3
size: -
J: TRBJ2-7
CDR3: CASSLDLREQYF
DNA: TGTGCCAGCAGCTTAGATCTTCGCGAGCAGTACTTC

D: -
V: TRBV18
size: -
J: TRBJ2-3
CDR3: CASSPPSADTQYF
DNA: TGTGCCAGCTCACCACCTTCCGCAGATACGCAGTATTTT

D: -
V: TRBV6-6
size: -
J: TRBJ2-5
CDR3: CASNDVSETQYF
DNA: TGTGCCAGCAATGACGTCTCAGAGACCCAGTACTTC

D: -
V: TRBV19
size: -
J: TRBJ1-2
CDR3: CASSSGFGYGYTF
DNA: TGTGCCAGTAGTTCAGGGTTTGGCTATGGCTACACCTTC

D: TRBD2
V: TRBV10-3
size: -
J: TRBJ2-7
CDR3: CAISRAGVTYEQYF
DNA: TGTGCCATCAGTCGAGCGGGGGTTACCTACGAGCAGTACTTC

D: TRBD2
V: TRBV5-6
size: -
J: TRBJ2-5
CDR3: CASSWGGGTQYF
DNA: TGTGCCAGCAGCTGGGGGGGAGGGACCCAGTACTTC

D: -
V: TRBV10-1
size: -
J: TRBJ1-6
CDR3: CASREPNSPLHF
DNA: TGCGCCAGCAGGGAACCCAATTCACCCCTCCACTTT

D: TRBD1
V: TRBV7-9
size: -
J: TRBJ1-4
CDR3: CASRRQGANEKLFF
DNA: TGTGCCAGCAGGCGACAGGGGGCTAATGAAAAACTGTTTTTT

D: -
V: TRBV9
size: -
J: TRBJ2-7
CDR3: CASSPLGDRPYEQYF
DNA: TGTGCCAGCAGCCCCCTCGGGGACCGGCCCTACGAGCAGTACTTC

D: TRBD1
V: TRBV10-3
size: once
J: TRBJ1-1
CDR3: CAVLQGSAEAFF
DNA: TGTGCCGTCCTACAGGGGAGCGCTGAAGCTTTCTTT

D: TRBD1
V: TRBV28
size: -
J: TRBJ1-2
CDR3: CASSPGGDRGYGYTF
DNA: TGTGCCAGCAGTCCCGGGGGGGACAGAGGCTATGGCTACACCTTC

D: TRBD2
V: TRBV2
size: -
J: TRBJ2-7
CDR3: CASSDSSGITYEQYF
DNA: TGTGCCAGCAGTGATTCTAGCGGGATTACCTACGAGCAGTACTTC

D: TRBD1
V: TRBV10-2
size: -
J: TRBJ1-4
CDR3: CASSVGTGREKLFF
DNA: TGCGCCAGCAGTGTAGGGACAGGGAGAGAAAAACTGTTTTTT